This T cell receptor (beta chain) stems from a study of T cell responses to AZD1222 COVID-19 vaccine. Second doses that came at about 4 or about 12 weeks were put together. Some clones are missing from TCRdb's copy, which holds only in-frame ones; the method was immunoSEQ multiplex PCR. Here the sample spans about 130,000 clones, more than 90% being singletons. This CDR3 comprises 13 residues. The germline CDR1 and CDR2 sequences are KGHSH and LQKENI. The trim removed 2 bases at V and 8 bases at J, leaving 3 bases unmatched. The clonotype was recovered from an adult who received the AZD1222 COVID-19 vaccine. Sequencing used peripheral blood, obtained 28 days after the second AZD1222 dose. V usage is TRBV18 and J usage is TRBJ1-3; 7 bases are a match to TRBD1. This chain's CDR3 is CASSPDQGDTIYF. In DNA, the CDR3 is TGTGCCAGCTCACCAGACCAGGGGGACACCATATATTTT. The whole variable domain, filled in from reference TRBV18 and TRBJ1-3, reads NAGVMQNPRHLVRRRGQEARLRCSPMKGHSHVYWYRQLPEEGLKFMVYLQKENIIDESGMPKERFSAEFPKEGPSILRIQQVVRGDSAAYFCASSPDQGDTIYFGEGSWLTVV.